Only one count was recorded for the clone carrying this T cell receptor beta chain. What it binds is not known. This CDR3 contains 17 residues. Trimming removed 6 bases at V and 0 bases at J, with 23 bases between. Per germline, CDR1 SQVTM and CDR2 ANQGSEA. TCRdb re-called the reads through MiXCR, storing one row per CDR3 protein. The profile shows about 740,000 distinct CDR3 sequences, 35% to 40% of them singletons. This sample was included in a study of T cell repertoires in cytomegalovirus infection. Whole-study findings and limits: Ex vivo responses were dominated by HLA-C-restricted CMV-specific TCR beta clonotypes.

The chain carries TRBV29-1 and TRBJ2-5, with D perhaps matching TRBD2 (6 bases). The receptor's source is a human donor in good health (CMV status not recorded). Some clones in this sample may be carry-over from other donors' samples. Specimen: PBMCs. The CDR3 DNA is TGCAGCGTCGGGGGTCCTAGCTGGACGGCTTACCAAGAGACCCAGTACTTC. It yields the protein CSVGGPSWTAYQETQYF.